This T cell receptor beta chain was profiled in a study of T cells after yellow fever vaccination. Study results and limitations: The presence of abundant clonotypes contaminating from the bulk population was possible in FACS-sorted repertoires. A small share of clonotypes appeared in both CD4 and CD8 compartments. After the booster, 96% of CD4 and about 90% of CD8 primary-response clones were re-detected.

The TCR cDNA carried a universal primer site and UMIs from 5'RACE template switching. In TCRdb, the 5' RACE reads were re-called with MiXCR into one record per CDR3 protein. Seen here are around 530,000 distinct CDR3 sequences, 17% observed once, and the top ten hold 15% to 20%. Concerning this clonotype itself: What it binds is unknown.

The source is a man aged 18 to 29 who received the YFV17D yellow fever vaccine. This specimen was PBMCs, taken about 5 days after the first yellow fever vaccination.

CDR3 nucleotide sequence: TGTGCCAGCAGCATAGGTATTGGTAGCGGGGGTAATGAGCAGTACGTC. As protein: CASSIGIGSGGNEQYV. The chain combines TRBV7-6 with TRBJ2-7; TRBD2 matches 9 bases. The CDR3 extends over 16 amino acids. The V gene's germline CDR1 is SGHVS and CDR2 FNYEAQ. V shed 5 bases and J 7 bases; nucleotides not matched to a gene: 15.